This T cell receptor (beta chain) derives from a study of T-cell memory formation after mild COVID-19 (dated by TCRdb to about 2021). Background for the entire study: TCR sequence clusters from the two donors were largely donor specific. In a couple of donors, T-cell clones that expanded and contracted after mild COVID-19 were tracked by sequencing TCRalpha and TCRbeta repertoires over time. The cohort was made up of two young adult volunteers, one female and one male, who were previously healthy. Overall study results and their limits: Clones that contracted from day 15 to 85 showed balanced CD4/CD8 phenotypes, whereas a second wave of clones that expanded from day 15 to 37 leaned towards CD4+. Some responding clones were found in pre-infection memory, which suggests that pre-existing cross-reactive memory T cells took part in the SARS-CoV-2 response. Whether the second-wave clones peaking on day 37 were SARS-CoV-2 specific was not confirmed. Only two mild cases were covered by the study, and larger cohorts that include severe cases with pre-infection samples were considered necessary. Contracting CD4+ clones were located mainly in the CM and EM memory subsets, whereas CD8+ clones were found to be enriched in EMRA.

Ficoll-Paque density gradient centrifugation was the method used to isolate PBMCs. TCRdb records Illumina NovaSeq 6000 as the sequencer. TCRalpha and TCRbeta cDNA libraries were constructed by 5'RACE with constant-segment primers, with sample barcodes and unique molecular identifiers being introduced. Trizol reagent was used to extract RNA from every sample. The libraries were amplified in two PCR steps, and the second step added a second sample barcode and Illumina TruSeq adapters. Sequencing of libraries was performed on an Illumina NovaSeq with 2 x 150 bp paired-end reads. The source study handled its data this way. Demultiplexing of reads and collapsing into UMI-guided consensus sequences were performed with migec v1.2.7. Using mixcr v2.1.11, the UMI consensuses were aligned to TRA and TRB V and J templates and assembled into clonotypes. A clonotype was counted as expanded or contracted only when both edgeR and NoisET called the clonotype significant, with the noise models trained on biological replicates. edgeR calls used a false discovery rate-adjusted p below 0.01 and a log2 fold-change threshold of 1. As an exploratory analysis of dynamics, max-normalized trajectories of the 1000 most abundant clonotypes were examined with PCA combined with hierarchical clustering. Each responding clone was given a CD4 or CD8 phenotype based on the CD4+ and CD8+ repertoires, which had been sequenced separately. TCRdb reprocessed the public reads (quality trimming at Q25 with fastp, clone calling with MiXCR) and kept in-frame beta chains. Every CDR3 protein is listed once, alongside the most common genes and DNA of its rows. TCRdb's processing, not the authors' own work, is the source of the V and J calls. Across this sample there are some 350,000 distinct CDR3 sequences, with roughly 15% seen only once. About 20% of the sample is in the top ten clones.

This clonotype was detected many times. This receptor's antigen is unknown. Per-base qualities were not stored, and no clone one base away is much larger. Sequences MDHEN (CDR1) and SYDVKM (CDR2) are obtained from the germline V gene. Taken from cysteine to phenylalanine, the CDR3 has 13 residues. Left in the record is the CDR3 DNA by itself, 39 bases read in frame from the first base. V and J are truncated by 7 bases and 11 bases respectively, leaving an intervening sequence of 20 bases. The receptor was isolated from a man aged 18 to 30 who had mild COVID-19 (a few samples of this study predate the infection). The sample titles of this study are shuffled in the database, so cell type and time point are left out; the donor was told from shared clones. Sequences were obtained from PBMCs or a T cell subset sorted from them (not recorded which). This chain joins TRBV28 to TRBJ1-1; a tentative D match to TRBD1 spans 5 bases. The CDR3 region has the sequence CASTLEMAGRAFF. DNA sequence: TGTGCCAGCACCCTCGAGATGGCAGGGCGGGCTTTCTTT.